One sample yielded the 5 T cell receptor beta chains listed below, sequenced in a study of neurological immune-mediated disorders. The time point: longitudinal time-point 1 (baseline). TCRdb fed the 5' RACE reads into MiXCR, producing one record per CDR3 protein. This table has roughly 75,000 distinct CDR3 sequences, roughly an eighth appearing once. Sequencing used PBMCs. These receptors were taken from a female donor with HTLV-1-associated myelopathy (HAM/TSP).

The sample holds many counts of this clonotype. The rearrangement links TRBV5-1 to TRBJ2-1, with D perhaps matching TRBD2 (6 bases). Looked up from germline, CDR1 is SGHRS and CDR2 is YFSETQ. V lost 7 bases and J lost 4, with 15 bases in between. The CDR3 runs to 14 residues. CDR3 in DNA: TGCGCCAGCGACTTGGGGGGTGGGTACAATGAGCAGTTCTTC. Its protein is CASDLGGGYNEQFF. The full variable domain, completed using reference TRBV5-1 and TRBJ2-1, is KAGVTQTPRYLIKTRGQQVTLSCSPISGHRSVSWYQQTPGQGLQFLFEYFSETQRNKGNFPGRFSGRQFSNSRSEMNVSTLELGDSALYLCASDLGGGYNEQFFGPGTRLTVL.

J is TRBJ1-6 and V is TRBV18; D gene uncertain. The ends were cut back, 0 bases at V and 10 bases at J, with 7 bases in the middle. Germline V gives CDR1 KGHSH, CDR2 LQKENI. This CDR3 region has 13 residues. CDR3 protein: CASSPPRVSPLHF. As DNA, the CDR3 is TGTGCCAGCTCACCACCAAGGGTATCACCCCTCCACTTT. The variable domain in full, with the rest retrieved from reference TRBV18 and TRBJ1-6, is NAGVMQNPRHLVRRRGQEARLRCSPMKGHSHVYWYRQLPEEGLKFMVYLQKENIIDESGMPKERFSAEFPKEGPSILRIQQVVRGDSAAYFCASSPPRVSPLHFGNGTRLTVT.

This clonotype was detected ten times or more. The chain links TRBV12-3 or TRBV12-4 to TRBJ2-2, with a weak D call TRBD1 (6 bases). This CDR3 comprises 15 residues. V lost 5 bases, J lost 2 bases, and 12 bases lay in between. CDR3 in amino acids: CASSVGQLNTGELFF. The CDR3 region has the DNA TGTGCCAGCAGTGTCGGACAGCTTAACACCGGGGAGCTGTTTTTT.

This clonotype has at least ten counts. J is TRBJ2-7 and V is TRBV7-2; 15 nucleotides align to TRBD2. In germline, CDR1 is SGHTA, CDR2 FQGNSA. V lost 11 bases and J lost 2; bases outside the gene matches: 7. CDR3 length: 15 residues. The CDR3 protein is CAPGRTSGGAYEQYF. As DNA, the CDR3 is TGTGCCCCGGGGAGGACTAGCGGGGGGGCCTACGAGCAGTACTTC.

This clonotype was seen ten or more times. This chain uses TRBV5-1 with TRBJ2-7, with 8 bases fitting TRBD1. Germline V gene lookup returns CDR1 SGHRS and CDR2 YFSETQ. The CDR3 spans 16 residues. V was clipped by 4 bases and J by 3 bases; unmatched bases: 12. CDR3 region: CASSPYPDRANYEQYF. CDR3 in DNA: TGCGCCAGCAGCCCCTACCCGGACAGGGCAAACTACGAGCAGTACTTC. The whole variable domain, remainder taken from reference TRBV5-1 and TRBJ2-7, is KAGVTQTPRYLIKTRGQQVTLSCSPISGHRSVSWYQQTPGQGLQFLFEYFSETQRNKGNFPGRFSGRQFSNSRSEMNVSTLELGDSALYLCASSPYPDRANYEQYFGPGTRLTVT.